Detailed here is one TCR beta chain. Trimming shortened V by 8 bases and J by 3 bases, and 14 bases separated the two germline ends. The CDR3 loop spans 13 amino acids. Authors' analysis steps: Estimation of nucleated cell counts relied on the amplification of reference gene primers. The assay was immunoSEQ multiplex PCR, and TCRdb's table has in-frame clones only and misses some. The D gene and trimming were derived from the DNA, and the V and J assignments and clone size from that table. The table records a few hundred thousand clones, approximately 88% of them present only once. This entry belongs to a study of blood T cell repertoires in COVID-19. As for the study in general: In each case, the material was cDNA or gDNA derived from T cells, B-cell-depleted T cells, or PBMCs.

The rearrangement uses TRBV12-3 or TRBV12-4 and TRBJ2-7; tentative D call: TRBD2 (5 bases). Sequenced sample: peripheral blood. The sequence derives from a woman in her 30s with acute or convalescent COVID-19. Written as DNA, the CDR3 is TGTGCCAGCCGGCGGGCGAGTCACTACGAGCAGTACTTC. Its translation: CASRRASHYEQYF.